Reported below is one T cell receptor (beta chain). Its antigen is as yet unknown. In germline, CDR1 is SGHDN, CDR2 FVKESK. The CDR3 loop spans 13 amino acids. Trimming pared 4 bases from V and 1 base from J, leaving 8 bases between. The sample originates from a study of cytomegalovirus exposure and HLA in healthy donors. The wider study: T cells numbering some 170 million yielded fewer than 140 million unique TCR beta sequences in an earlier analysis. Study-wide results and caveats: Most of the CMV-associated TCR beta chains (in a later analysis) appeared to be HLA-restricted. A later look showed TCR association rates differing by HLA locus, highest for DRB1 and lowest for HLA-C. Later on, an analysis tied around 17,000 TCR beta sequences to HLA alleles at 0.05 false discovery rate.

A multiplex PCR was run with 60 Vbeta primers and 13 Jbeta primers. The assay was immunoSEQ multiplex PCR, and TCRdb's table has in-frame clones only and misses some. This table lists over 150,000 clones. Sequencing used PBMCs. The TCR was taken from a boy aged 5-17 years in good health and CMV-seronegative. The V gene is TRBV14, the J gene TRBJ2-7, with a weak D call TRBD2 (5 bases). The CDR3 spells CASSPRGSYEQYF. CDR3 in DNA: TGTGCCAGCAGCCCACGGGGTTCCTACGAGCAGTACTTC.